One and the same sample provided the 21 T cell receptor beta chains below, sequenced in a study of cytomegalovirus exposure and HLA in healthy donors. PCR involved 60 Vbeta and 13 Jbeta primers. Clones were read by immunoSEQ multiplex PCR, and TCRdb kept only the in-frame ones, dropping some. This table has roughly 180,000 clones, approximately 81% appearing once. Sequencing was done on a sample of PBMCs. These receptors were collected from a male donor in good health and CMV-seronegative.

V is TRBV5-4 and J is TRBJ2-1, with D possibly TRBD2 on 6 matching bases. Deletions cut 4 bases from V and 1 base from J, with 12 bases between. Germline-derived CDR1 and CDR2 are SGHNT and YYREEE (reference sequence). The CDR3 loop spans 15 amino acids. CDR3 protein: CASSRSSASYNEQFF. The CDR3 bases are TGTGCCAGCAGCAGGTCTAGCGCTTCCTACAATGAGCAGTTCTTC.

The chain couples TRBV5-1 to TRBJ1-3, with no clear D. Germline V lookup: CDR1 SGHRS, CDR2 YFSETQ. The ends were cut back, 3 bases at V and 0 bases at J, with 4 bases in the middle. The CDR3 runs 13 residues. DNA of the CDR3: TGCGCCAGCAGCTCCCACTCTGGAAACACCATATATTTT. Encoded protein: CASSSHSGNTIYF.

This clone was seen more than once but under ten times. CDR3 residues: CASGLGQNLNTEAFF. The CDR3 coding sequence is TGTGCTAGTGGTTTGGGACAGAACCTGAACACTGAAGCTTTCTTT. V and J are TRBV12-5 and TRBJ1-1, with a tentative D call TRBD1 (5 bases). The CDR3 length is 15 residues. The V end was cut by 1 base, the J end by 0 bases, with 9 bases between. The germline gives CDR1 LGHNT, CDR2 FRNRAP.

The chain has TRBV5-1 and TRBJ2-3; D is perhaps TRBD2 (7 bases). Per germline, CDR1 SGHRS and CDR2 YFSETQ. CDR3 length equals 16 residues. Trimming removed 0 bases from V and 0 bases from J, with 11 bases in between. In nucleotides, the CDR3 is TGCGCCAGCAGCTTGGGTGCGGGGGCCAGCACAGATACGCAGTATTTT. This translates into CASSLGAGASTDTQYF.

V usage is TRBV19 and J usage is TRBJ2-7; 9 bases line up with TRBD1. V lost 6 bases, J lost 5 bases, and 14 bases stayed unmatched. CDR3 length: 16 amino acids. Germline V gene sequence: CDR1 LNHDA, CDR2 SQIVND (reference sequence). The CDR3 loop is CASRPQGGTGRNEQYF. Written as DNA, the CDR3 is TGTGCCAGTAGACCCCAAGGGGGGACAGGGCGAAACGAGCAGTACTTC.

This chain links TRBV5-1 with TRBJ2-7, with 9 bases identical to TRBD1. Germline V CDR1 and CDR2: SGHRS, YFSETQ. The CDR3 length is 15 residues. V shed 4 bases, J shed 0 bases, and the junction held 5 bases outside the gene matches. CDR3 protein: CASSAGTGYSYEQYF. The CDR3 DNA follows: TGCGCCAGCAGCGCCGGGACAGGGTACTCCTACGAGCAGTACTTC.

The chain uses TRBV27 and TRBJ2-5; 8 nucleotides agree with TRBD1. This CDR3 region has 14 residues. CDR1 is MNHEY and CDR2 is SMNVEV in the germline V gene (reference sequence). V dropped 7 bases and J dropped 0; count of bases not matched to a gene: 4. As DNA, the CDR3 is TGTGCCAGCACCCGGACAGGGAACCAAGAGACCCAGTACTTC. This codes for CASTRTGNQETQYF.

CDR3: CAISGLAGDLNTGELFF. The CDR3 DNA reads as TGTGCCATCAGTGGGCTAGCGGGGGACCTTAACACCGGGGAGCTGTTTTTT. The V call is TRBV10-3, the J call TRBJ2-2, with 10 bases fitting TRBD2. V shed 4 bases and J 2 bases; nucleotides not matched to a gene: 7. CDR1 ENHRY and CDR2 SYGVKD come from the germline V gene. The CDR3 is 17 residues long.

V usage is TRBV29-1 and J usage is TRBJ1-5; 7 bases match TRBD1. Looked up from germline, CDR1 is SQVTM and CDR2 is ANQGSEA. The CDR3 sequence is 13 residues long. V shed 7 bases and J 4 bases; nucleotides not matched to a gene: 7. The CDR3 spells CSASTGRNQPQHF. The CDR3 DNA sequence: TGCAGCGCATCGACAGGGCGAAATCAGCCCCAGCATTTT.

The chain recombines TRBV6-5 with TRBJ1-5, with 8 nucleotides matching TRBD1. CDR3 length equals 15 residues. Germline CDR1 reads MNHEY; CDR2 reads SVGAGI. V trimming: 6 bases; J trimming: 0 bases; junction bases outside the gene matches: 4. CDR3 nucleotide sequence: TGTGCCAGCAGCCGGACAGGGAATAGCAATCAGCCCCAGCATTTT. It encodes CASSRTGNSNQPQHF.

The chain is built from TRBV9 and TRBJ1-5; 12 nucleotides agree with TRBD1. This CDR3 contains 19 residues. In germline, CDR1 is SGDLS, CDR2 YYNGEE. Trimming cost V 3 bases and J 6 bases; bases outside gene matches: 16. The CDR3 DNA follows: TGTGCCAGCAGCGCAACACCGGGACAGGGGGCATCCGGGGGTCAGCCCCAGCATTTT. Its translation: CASSATPGQGASGGQPQHF.

This clone was seen more than once but under ten times. The rearrangement uses TRBV6-6 and TRBJ2-1; TRBD2 aligns across 13 bases. J lost 6 bases, V lost 6 bases, and 5 bases had no gene match. This CDR3 spans 15 amino acids. From germline, CDR1 is MNHNY and CDR2 SVGAGI (reference sequence). CDR3 coding DNA: TGTGCCAGCAGCAAACTAGCGGGGGGGCTCAATGAGCAGTTCTTC. Its protein is CASSKLAGGLNEQFF.

A few counts support this clone. The chain combines TRBV15 with TRBJ1-4, with D unclear. V lost 0 bases to trimming and J lost 8 bases, with 10 bases between them. CDR1 LNHNV and CDR2 YYDKDF come from the germline V gene (reference sequence). The CDR3 runs to 14 residues. CDR3 nucleotides: TGTGCCACCAGCAGAGAGGGCATTTTGGAAAAACTGTTTTTT. The encoded protein is CATSREGILEKLFF.

The chain carries TRBV5-4 and TRBJ1-2; no firm D call. CDR1 is SGHNT, CDR2 YYREEE, per germline (reference sequence). The CDR3 is 12 residues long. V lost 1 base and J lost 8, with 9 bases in between. Here the CDR3 DNA reads TGTGCCAGCAGCTTGATCCAGGCAGGCTACACCTTC. Translation gives CASSLIQAGYTF.

This chain links TRBV18 with TRBJ2-6, with a possible D match to TRBD1 (5 bases). V lost 0 bases and J 5 bases, leaving 5 bases between the germline ends. CDR3 length equals 14 residues. Germline CDR1 and CDR2: KGHSH and LQKENI. CDR3 in amino acids: CASSPPGRANVLTF. The CDR3 DNA follows: TGTGCCAGCTCACCACCGGGGCGGGCCAACGTCCTGACTTTC. The full variable domain, completed using reference TRBV18 and TRBJ2-6, is NAGVMQNPRHLVRRRGQEARLRCSPMKGHSHVYWYRQLPEEGLKFMVYLQKENIIDESGMPKERFSAEFPKEGPSILRIQQVVRGDSAAYFCASSPPGRANVLTFGAGSRLTVL.

This chain connects TRBV19 to TRBJ2-2, with D possibly TRBD2 on 6 matching bases. Looked up from germline, CDR1 is LNHDA and CDR2 is SQIVND (reference sequence). CDR3 length: 14 residues. Trimming took 7 bases from V and 3 from J, leaving 12 bases between them. DNA of the CDR3: TGTGCCAGTAATGCAGGACTATACACCGGGGAGCTGTTTTTT. Protein sequence: CASNAGLYTGELFF.

The rearrangement links TRBV7-2 to TRBJ2-1; 8 bases map to TRBD2. The CDR3 contains 17 residues. The trim removed 9 bases at V and 5 bases at J, leaving 18 bases unmatched. Looked up from germline, CDR1 is SGHTA and CDR2 is FQGNSA. In DNA, the CDR3 is TGTGCCAGTAATCTAGGGCCCACCGGGACTAGGGACAATGAGCAGTTCTTC. Amino acids: CASNLGPTGTRDNEQFF.

The chain uses TRBV2 and TRBJ2-1, with TRBD2 matching 10 bases. J lost 0 bases, V lost 5 bases, and 4 bases had no gene match. The CDR3 runs 16 residues. The germline V gene has CDR1 SNHLY and CDR2 FYNNEI. The CDR3 region is CASSPSGGGSYNEQFF. CDR3 in DNA: TGTGCCAGCAGTCCCAGCGGGGGGGGCTCCTACAATGAGCAGTTCTTC.

V usage is TRBV28 and J usage is TRBJ2-5; 13 nucleotides agree with TRBD2. The CDR3 runs 17 residues. The J segment lost 1 base and the V segment lost 6 bases, leaving 8 bases of the junction unmatched. CDR1 MDHEN and CDR2 SYDVKM come from the germline V gene. CDR3 in DNA: TGTGCCAGCAGCCCCTCGGGACTAGCGGGAATCCAAGAGACCCAGTACTTC. Translated: CASSPSGLAGIQETQYF. Looking up the rest from reference TRBV28 and TRBJ2-5 gives the full variable domain: DVKVTQSSRYLVKRTGEKVFLECVQDMDHENMFWYRQDPGLGLRLIYFSYDVKMKEKGDIPEGYSVSREKKERFSLILESASTNQTSMYLCASSPSGLAGIQETQYFGPGTRLLVL.

About this clone: One junction end does not reproduce the germline sequence, and a read error may be involved. Here the CDR3 DNA reads TGTTCCAGCAGCTTAGATCGGGGGGCCGCTGAAGCTTTCTTT. Its translation is CSSSLDRGAAEAFF. The chain uses TRBV7-9 and TRBJ1-1; TRBD1 might be the D (6 bases). CDR3 length: 14 amino acids. Germline values: CDR1 SEHNR, CDR2 FQNEAQ (reference sequence). Looking up the rest from reference TRBV7-9 and TRBJ1-1 gives the full variable domain: DTGVSQNPRHKITKRGQNVTFRCDPISEHNRLYWYRQTLGQGPEFLTYFQNEAQLEKSRLLSDRFSAERPKGSFSTLEIQRTEQGDSAMYLCSSSLDRGAAEAFFGQGTRLTVV.

As to this clone: The identical CDR3 is also encoded by other nucleotide sequences in the sample. The V gene is TRBV28, the J gene TRBJ1-5; 7 bases line up with TRBD1. This CDR3 has 12 amino acids. Germline loops: CDR1 MDHEN, CDR2 SYDVKM. V shed 6 bases, J shed 5 bases, and the junction held 1 base outside the gene matches. CDR3 sequence (DNA): TGTGCCAGCAGAGGGGGCTATCAGCCCCAGCATTTT. Protein: CASRGGYQPQHF.